A single sample gave rise to the 9 T cell receptor beta chains below, sequenced in a study of blood T cell repertoires in COVID-19. This table comes from immunoSEQ multiplex PCR, and its TCRdb copy is limited to in-frame clones, with some not included. The table has a few hundred thousand clones, around 80% seen once. Input material: peripheral blood. Receptors were obtained from a woman between 70 and 85 years old with acute or convalescent COVID-19.

V and J are TRBV9 and TRBJ2-2; no reliable D call. Germline V gene data show CDR1 as SGDLS and CDR2 as YYNGEE. The CDR3 runs to 16 residues. The V gene lost 3 bases and the J gene lost 0 bases, with 12 bases spanning the gap. CDR3 loop: CASSAYSSANTGELFF. CDR3 sequence (DNA): TGTGCCAGCAGCGCCTATAGTAGTGCGAACACCGGGGAGCTGTTTTTT.

The chain has TRBV21-1 and TRBJ1-2; the DNA was not compared with TRBD1, the D call given in the table. TRBV21-1 is a documented pseudogene. This CDR3 has 10 amino acids. The DNA of the CDR3 is TGTGCCCGTCACAGGGAAGGCTACACCTTC. It specifies CARHREGYTF.

The CDR3 nucleotides are TGTGCCAGCAGCCAAGCCAGGGGAGATACGCAGTATTTT. Translated: CASSQARGDTQYF. The gene calls are TRBV3-1 (or the pseudogene TRBV3-2) and TRBJ2-3; TRBD1 is a possible D gene (6 bases). Germline values: CDR1 LGHDT, CDR2 YNNKEL (reference sequence). The CDR3 is made up of 13 amino acids. Trimming left V 1 base short and J 5 bases short, with 7 bases between.

DNA of the CDR3: TGTGCCAGCAGCCCCCGCCCGGGAGGGTTCGAAAACATTCAGTACTTC. It is translated as CASSPRPGGFENIQYF. This chain connects TRBV7-9 to TRBJ2-4; the match to TRBD2 covers 8 bases. Trimming at V came to 5 bases and at J to 5 bases, leaving 11 bases not matched to a gene. The CDR3 covers 16 residues. Looked up from germline, CDR1 is SEHNR and CDR2 is FQNEAQ (reference sequence).

This clone was detected only a few times. The V and J genes are TRBV19 and TRBJ2-6, with a tentative D call TRBD2 (6 bases). V shed 5 bases and J shed 3 bases, with 11 bases lying between them. Germline CDR1 LNHDA, CDR2 SQIVND (reference sequence). CDR3 length: 15 residues. Here the CDR3 reads CASSPRRDGANVLTF. The CDR3 bases are TGTGCCAGTAGTCCCCGGCGGGATGGGGCCAACGTCCTGACTTTC.

The chain links TRBV11-2 to TRBJ1-2, with 7 bases matching TRBD1. The ends lost 1 base at V and 8 bases at J; junction bases unmatched: 4. CDR1 and CDR2 from the germline V gene are SGHAT and FQNNGV. The CDR3 is 13 amino acids. The CDR3: CASSLVGTAGYTF. CDR3 DNA sequence: TGTGCCAGCAGCTTAGTCGGGACAGCCGGCTACACCTTC.

V usage is TRBV7-2 and J usage is TRBJ2-6, with D perhaps TRBD2 (5 bases). CDR3 length: 17 amino acids. Trimming removed 1 base at V and 0 bases at J, with 10 bases between. Germline V gene sequence: CDR1 SGHTA, CDR2 FQGNSA. In DNA form, the CDR3 reads TGTGCCAGCAGCTTAGGCGGGCCTCTCTCTGGGGCCAACGTCCTGACTTTC. Translating gives CASSLGGPLSGANVLTF.

The V gene is TRBV30, the J gene TRBJ2-4, with 8 bases aligning to TRBD1. CDR3 length: 13 residues. Germline CDR1 is GTSNPN and CDR2 is SVGIG (reference sequence). V lost 0 bases and J lost 9; bases outside the gene matches: 4. The CDR3 bases are TGTGCCTGGAGTGTGGGGCAGGGGGCCATTCAGTACTTC. It translates to CAWSVGQGAIQYF.

The chain carries TRBV5-6 and TRBJ2-5; TRBD2 matches 8 bases. Germline V lookup: CDR1 SGHDT, CDR2 YYEEEE. The CDR3 has 16 amino acids. Trimming cost V 4 bases and J 2 bases; bases outside gene matches: 10. The CDR3 bases are TGTGCCAGCAGCCTTGGGACGGGGGGGCCTCAAGAGACCCAGTACTTC. Protein product: CASSLGTGGPQETQYF.